The clone carrying this T cell receptor (beta chain) has only a few counts. What it recognizes is unknown. None of the donors, who were healthy HIV-negative adults, had recently had acute infections or vaccinations. The CD4+ fraction was divided into a CD45RA+ naive subset and a CD45RA-negative memory subset. Repertoires were generated with immunoSEQ multiplex PCR, while TCRdb's copy carries only in-frame clones and drops some. The table shows 2,100,000 or so clones, with nearly 97% occurring only once. These data belong to a study of shared clonotypes between healthy human individuals. General study results and limits: Sampling covered blood only; tissue repertoires likely differ. Larger estimated richness was generally seen in naive subsets than in memory subsets.

Germline V CDR1 and CDR2: SNHLY, FYNNEI. The V end was cut by 6 bases, the J end by 8 bases, with 13 bases between. The CDR3 contains 12 residues. The genes are TRBV2 and TRBJ1-2; D is undetermined. The sequenced sample consisted of naive CD4+ T cells sorted from blood. Subset noted: CD45RA+ positively selected. The TCR originated in a man aged 18 to 29 in good health. Here the CDR3 DNA reads TGTGCCAGCAGACGGGTGGGCATGGGCTACACCTTC. Translating it yields CASRRVGMGYTF. Based on the CDR3 plus reference TRBV2 and TRBJ1-2, the full variable domain is EPEVTQTPSHQVTQMGQEVILRCVPISNHLYFYWYRQILGQKVEFLVSFYNNEISEKSEIFDDQFSVERPDGSNFTLKIRSTKLEDSAMYFCASRRVGMGYTFGSGTRLTVV.